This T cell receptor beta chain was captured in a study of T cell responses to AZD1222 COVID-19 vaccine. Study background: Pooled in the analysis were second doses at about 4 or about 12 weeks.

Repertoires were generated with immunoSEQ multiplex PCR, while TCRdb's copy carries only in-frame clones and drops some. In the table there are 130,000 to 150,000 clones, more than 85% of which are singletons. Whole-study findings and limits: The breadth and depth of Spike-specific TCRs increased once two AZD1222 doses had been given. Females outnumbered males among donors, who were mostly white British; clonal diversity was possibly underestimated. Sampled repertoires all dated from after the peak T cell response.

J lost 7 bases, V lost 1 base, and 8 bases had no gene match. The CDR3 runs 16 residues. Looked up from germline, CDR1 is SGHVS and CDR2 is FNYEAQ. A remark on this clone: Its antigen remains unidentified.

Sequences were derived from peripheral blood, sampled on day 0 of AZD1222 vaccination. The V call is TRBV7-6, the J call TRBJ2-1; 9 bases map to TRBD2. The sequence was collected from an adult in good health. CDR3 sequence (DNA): TGTGCCAGCAGCTTAGGTGGGACTAGCACCGGGAATGAGCAGTTCTTC. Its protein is CASSLGGTSTGNEQFF.